A selection of T cell receptor beta chains follows, all from one sample in a study of shared clonotypes between healthy human individuals. The method was immunoSEQ multiplex PCR; TCRdb's version includes in-frame clones alone and lacks a portion of them. This sample has about 2.4 million clones, with approximately 93% found just once. Sequenced input: naive CD4+ T cells from PBMCs. The origin of the receptors is a man aged 18 to 29 in good health. Some clones in this sample may be carry-over from other donors' samples. The conserved cysteine and the conserved F or W are not part of the CDR3 here. Only some rows state a clone size, as once, few, many or a class for expanded clones.

v_call	j_call	clone_size	cdr3_aa
TRBV10-3	TRBJ2-7	NA	AISDDRAPRSYEQY
TRBV7-9	TRBJ2-3	NA	ASSPTLGTDTQY
TRBV7-3	TRBJ1-1	NA	ASSSTGPNTEAF
TRBV11-2	TRBJ2-1	NA	ASSAIRTGGRAHEQF
TRBV30	TRBJ2-2	NA	AVNRESNTGELF
TRBV28	TRBJ2-7	NA	ASSLRGRPTPYEQY
TRBV11-2	TRBJ1-4	NA	ASSLTRATNEKLF
TRBV25-1	TRBJ1-6	NA	ASTSTGQANSPLH
TRBV2	TRBJ1-5	NA	ASSGLKNQPQH
TRBV6-4	TRBJ1-5	NA	ASSDSNYRGVNQPQH
TRBV2	TRBJ2-5	NA	ASSPGPNQETQY
TRBV28	TRBJ2-1	NA	ASSFRLALVYNEQF
TRBV7-9	TRBJ2-1	NA	ASSFSLHASGLLYNEQF
TRBV5-8	TRBJ2-5	NA	ASSLGLAGTQETQY
TRBV19	TRBJ1-1	NA	ASSIGHPDTEAF
TRBV28	TRBJ2-2	NA	ASSTLVAGGKVF
TRBV30	TRBJ2-7	NA	AWRFGSGILDEQY
TRBV7-3	TRBJ1-1	NA	ASSLTGPNTEAF
TRBV19	TRBJ1-5	few	ASSSRDRGNQPQH
TRBV2	TRBJ2-6	NA	ASSEGGGPGANVLT
TRBV9	TRBJ1-1	NA	ASSAGPDGGRNTEAF
TRBV4-2	TRBJ1-1	few	ASSQEDRPYTEAF
TRBV28	TRBJ1-2	NA	ASSSPGGNHGYT
TRBV18	TRBJ2-1	NA	ASSPSPRASGNNEQF
TRBV7-3	TRBJ2-1	NA	ASSRNQVNEQF
TRBV28	TRBJ2-7	NA	ASNRTGSSYEQY
TRBV9	TRBJ2-7	NA	ASSVGPPGQNYEQY
TRBV5-1	TRBJ1-4	NA	ASQGANEKLF
TRBV5-6	TRBJ2-5	NA	ASSLQGRETQY
TRBV28	TRBJ2-1	NA	ASRTQVGEQF
TRBV6-1	TRBJ1-2	NA	ATQGSPYGYT
TRBV14	TRBJ1-1	few	ASSQLGNTEAF
TRBV4-1	TRBJ1-1	NA	ASSHPGLVGAEAF
TRBV7-2	TRBJ1-3	few	ASSADGGNTIY
TRBV4-1	TRBJ2-7	once	ASSHLLRDPEQY
TRBV27	TRBJ2-6	once	ASSSGTGGPGANVLT
TRBV18	TRBJ2-5	NA	ASSPPSDSETQY
TRBV7-2	TRBJ2-7	NA	ASSVTGVTYEQY
TRBV6-6	TRBJ2-6	NA	ASDSRGISGANVLT
TRBV5-1	TRBJ2-2	NA	ASQVPGQGSTGELF
TRBV6-5	TRBJ1-1	NA	ASSGRQGPLLEAF
TRBV11-1	TRBJ2-3	NA	ASSSQGVITDTQY
TRBV28	TRBJ1-4	NA	ASSALTGLGPNEKLF
TRBV11-1	TRBJ1-1	NA	ASSPPLRRLNTEAF
TRBV5-1	TRBJ1-1	NA	ASSLGSVNTEAF